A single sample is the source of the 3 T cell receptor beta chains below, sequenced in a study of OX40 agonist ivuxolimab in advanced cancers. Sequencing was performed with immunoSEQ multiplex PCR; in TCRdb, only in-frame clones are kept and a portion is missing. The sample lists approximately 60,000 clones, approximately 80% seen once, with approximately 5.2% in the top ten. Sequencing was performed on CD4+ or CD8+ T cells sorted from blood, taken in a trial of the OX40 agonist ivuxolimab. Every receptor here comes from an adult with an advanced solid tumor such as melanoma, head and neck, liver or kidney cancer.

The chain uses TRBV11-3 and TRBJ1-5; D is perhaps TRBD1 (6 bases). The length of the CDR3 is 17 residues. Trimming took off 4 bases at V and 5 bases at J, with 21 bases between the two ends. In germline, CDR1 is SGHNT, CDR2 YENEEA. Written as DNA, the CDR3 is TGTGCCAGCAGCTCAGACCTAGGGGGGCTAGGGGATCAGCCCCAGCATTTT. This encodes CASSSDLGGLGDQPQHF.

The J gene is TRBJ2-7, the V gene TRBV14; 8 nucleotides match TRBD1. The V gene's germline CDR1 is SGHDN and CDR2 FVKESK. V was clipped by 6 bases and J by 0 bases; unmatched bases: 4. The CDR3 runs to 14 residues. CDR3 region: CASRSGQGSYEQYF. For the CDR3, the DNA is TGTGCCAGCAGATCAGGACAGGGCTCCTACGAGCAGTACTTC.

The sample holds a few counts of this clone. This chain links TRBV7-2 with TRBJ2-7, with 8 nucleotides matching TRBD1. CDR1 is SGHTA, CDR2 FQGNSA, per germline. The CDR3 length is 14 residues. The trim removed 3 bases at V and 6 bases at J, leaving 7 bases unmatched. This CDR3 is CASSFGAGGGEQYF. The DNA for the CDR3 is TGTGCCAGCAGCTTCGGGGCAGGGGGCGGCGAGCAGTACTTC.